This T cell receptor (beta chain) was retrieved from a study of cytomegalovirus exposure and HLA in healthy donors. Overall study findings and caveats: Three CMV-associated chains proved CMV antigen-specific in vitro. Subsequent analysis revealed that first-cohort TCR clusters tended to co-occur in the 110 or so validation repertoires.

Concerning this clone: The antigen is not known.

Germline CDR1 LNHNV, CDR2 YYDKDF (reference sequence). The CDR3 covers 19 residues. J lost 4 bases, V lost 1 base, and 16 bases had no gene match. The donors were part of the validation cohort of 120 subjects. That cohort was separate from the first cohort, which comprised fewer than 800 subjects. Profiled with immunoSEQ multiplex PCR; TCRdb holds only in-frame clones, not every one. The sample lists more than 110,000 clones; 84% were seen once. The sample consisted of PBMCs. The rearrangement joins TRBV15 to TRBJ2-5; 9 bases map to TRBD1. This sequence originates from a woman aged 25 to 39 in good health and CMV-seronegative. The CDR3 sequence is CATSRAGQGSGSWRETQYF. In nucleotides, the CDR3 is TGTGCCACCAGCAGAGCAGGACAGGGGAGTGGTTCCTGGCGAGAGACCCAGTACTTC. The complete variable domain, with remaining parts taken from reference TRBV15 and TRBJ2-5, reads DAMVIQNPRYQVTQFGKPVTLSCSQTLNHNVMYWYQQKSSQAPKLLFHYYDKDFNNEADTPDNFQSRRPNTSFCFLDIRSPGLGDTAMYLCATSRAGQGSGSWRETQYFGPGTRLLVL.